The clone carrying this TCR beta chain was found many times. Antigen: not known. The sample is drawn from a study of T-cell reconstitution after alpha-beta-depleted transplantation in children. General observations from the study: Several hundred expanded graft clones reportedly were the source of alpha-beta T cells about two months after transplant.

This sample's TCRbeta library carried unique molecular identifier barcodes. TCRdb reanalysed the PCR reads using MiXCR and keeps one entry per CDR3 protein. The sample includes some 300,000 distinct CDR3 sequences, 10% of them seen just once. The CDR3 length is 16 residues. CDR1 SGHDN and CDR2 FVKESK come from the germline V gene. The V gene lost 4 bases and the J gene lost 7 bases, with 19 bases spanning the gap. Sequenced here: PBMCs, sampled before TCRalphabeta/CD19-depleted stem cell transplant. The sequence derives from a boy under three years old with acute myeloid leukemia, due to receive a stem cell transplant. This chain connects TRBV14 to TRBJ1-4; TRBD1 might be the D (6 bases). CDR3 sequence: CASSLRFSGHVEKLFF. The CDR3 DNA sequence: TGTGCCAGCAGCCTACGGTTCTCGGGACACGTTGAAAAACTGTTTTTT.